This TCR beta chain originates from a study of T cells in Graves' hyperthyroidism and ophthalmopathy. Broader study findings: Using 13 V-J features, a model discriminated ophthalmopathy from stable hyperthyroidism.

After removal of 7 bases from V and 6 bases from J, the junction contained 17 bases not matched to a gene. Germline V gene data show CDR1 as SNHLY and CDR2 as FYNNEI. There are 16 residues in the CDR3. Amplification of TCR beta CDR3 regions used RNA as the template. HTBI primers were used for first-round RT-PCR of the TCR CDR3. TCRdb re-called the multiplex PCR reads through MiXCR, storing one row per CDR3 protein. The sample records approximately 560,000 distinct CDR3 sequences, 35% to 55% being singletons. This clonotype appeared a single time. As yet, its antigen is unknown. Hyperthyroidism had been newly diagnosed in patients aged 18 to 65, and its duration was under 2 months.

This clonotype was sampled from a woman younger than 30 with Graves' hyperthyroidism. V usage is TRBV2 and J usage is TRBJ1-2, with 7 positions matching TRBD1. The sample consisted of peripheral blood or thyroid tissue (not recorded which). The CDR3 is CASTFRTGLIENGYTF. The CDR3 bases are TGTGCCAGCACTTTCCGGACAGGCCTCATAGAGAATGGCTACACCTTC.